A single sample is the source of the 10 T cell receptor beta chains below, sequenced in a study of OX40 agonist ivuxolimab in advanced cancers. Method: immunoSEQ multiplex PCR; TCRdb's copy keeps in-frame clones and lacks some. The profile covers around 70,000 clones, with 80% to 85% appearing a single time and approximately 6.8% taken by the ten largest. Sequences were derived from CD4+ or CD8+ T cells sorted from blood, sampled in a trial of the OX40 agonist ivuxolimab. These receptors were obtained from an adult with an advanced solid tumor such as melanoma, head and neck, liver or kidney cancer.

This clone was found once. This chain links TRBV7-2 with TRBJ2-1; 8 bases are shared with TRBD1. After removal of 5 bases from V and 10 bases from J, the junction contained 7 bases not matched to a gene. Per germline, CDR1 SGHTA and CDR2 FQGNSA. CDR3 size: 13 residues. For the CDR3, the DNA is TGTGCCAGCAGCGTGACAGGGGCCAGAGAGCAGTTCTTC. Its translation: CASSVTGAREQFF. The full variable domain, in which reference TRBV7-2 and TRBJ2-1 provide the parts outside the CDR3, is GAGVSQSPSNKVTEKGKDVELRCDPISGHTALYWYRQSLGQGLEFLIYFQGNSAPDKSGLPSDRFSAERTGGSVSTLTIQRTQQEDSAVYLCASSVTGAREQFFGPGTRLTVL.

The chain combines TRBV28 with TRBJ1-4, with TRBD1 as a possible D gene (6 bases). Trimming shortened V by 5 bases and J by 4 bases, and 14 bases separated the two germline ends. CDR1 is MDHEN, CDR2 SYDVKM, per germline. The CDR3 loop spans 15 amino acids. CDR3 region: CASSRGGSLNEKLFF. CDR3 bases: TGTGCCAGCAGTAGGGGGGGGAGCCTTAATGAAAAACTGTTTTTT.

The chain carries TRBV28 and TRBJ1-1; D is perhaps TRBD1 (5 bases). Deletions cut 3 bases from V and 5 bases from J, with 13 bases between. The CDR3 is made up of 14 amino acids. CDR1 is MDHEN, CDR2 SYDVKM, per germline. CDR3 sequence: CASSFWGGTTEAFF. The CDR3 coding sequence is TGTGCCAGCAGTTTTTGGGGCGGCACGACTGAAGCTTTCTTT.

The CDR3 region is CASSLRTGGTDTQYF. In DNA form, the CDR3 reads TGCGCCAGCAGCCTCCGGACAGGAGGCACAGATACGCAGTATTTT. The chain is built from TRBV5-1 and TRBJ2-3; TRBD1 matches 7 bases. From germline, CDR1 is SGHRS and CDR2 YFSETQ. CDR3 length: 15 amino acids. V gave up 4 bases and J gave up 1 base; unmatched junction bases: 6.

The chain uses TRBV25-1 and TRBJ1-3; TRBD1 agrees at 8 bases. There are 15 residues in the CDR3. The ends lost 6 bases at V and 0 bases at J; junction bases unmatched: 4. Looked up from germline, CDR1 is MGHDK and CDR2 is SYGVNS. Here the CDR3 DNA reads TGTGCCAGCAGCCCACAGGGGGGCTCTGGAAACACCATATATTTT. It encodes CASSPQGGSGNTIYF. Variable domain in full (rest from reference TRBV25-1 and TRBJ1-3): EADIYQTPRYLVIGTGKKITLECSQTMGHDKMYWYQQDPGMELHLIHYSYGVNSTEKGDLSSESTVSRIRTEHFPLTLESARPSHTSQYLCASSPQGGSGNTIYFGEGSWLTVV.

This clone has a single count. The rearrangement uses TRBV7-2 and TRBJ1-5, with D maybe TRBD1 (5 bases). V was clipped by 4 bases and J by 4 bases, with 14 bases between them. The CDR3 spans 15 residues. From germline, CDR1 is SGHTA and CDR2 FQGNSA. The CDR3 nucleotides read TGTGCCAGCAGCTCTGAGGGGCAGAATAATCAGCCCCAGCATTTT. It translates to CASSSEGQNNQPQHF. Filled out from reference TRBV7-2 and TRBJ1-5, the complete variable domain reads GAGVSQSPSNKVTEKGKDVELRCDPISGHTALYWYRQSLGQGLEFLIYFQGNSAPDKSGLPSDRFSAERTGGSVSTLTIQRTQQEDSAVYLCASSSEGQNNQPQHFGDGTRLSIL.

V gene TRBV25-1 combines with J gene TRBJ1-5; D not resolved. V was clipped by 4 bases and J by 9 bases, with 16 bases between them. CDR3 length: 14 amino acids. The germline CDR1 and CDR2 sequences are MGHDK and SYGVNS. The CDR3 DNA reads as TGTGCCAGCAGTGTCGTGACGGAGGAATTGCCCCAGCATTTT. As protein: CASSVVTEELPQHF.

J is TRBJ1-2 and V is TRBV6-1; D unclear. This CDR3 has 14 residues. Germline V lookup: CDR1 MNHNS, CDR2 SASEGT. V was cut by 0 bases and J by 4 bases, with 9 bases left in between. This chain's CDR3 is CASSEAGPAYGYTF. The CDR3 DNA reads TGTGCCAGCAGTGAAGCGGGCCCAGCCTATGGCTACACCTTC.

A few counts support this clone. The rearrangement links TRBV19 to TRBJ1-2; TRBD1 matches 12 bases. Looked up from germline, CDR1 is LNHDA and CDR2 is SQIVND (reference sequence). The CDR3 sequence is 15 residues long. The J segment lost 8 bases and the V segment lost 5 bases, leaving 9 bases of the junction unmatched. CDR3 DNA: TGTGCCAGTAGTCCCTGGGGACAGGGGGCTCGAGGCTACACCTTC. Its translation: CASSPWGQGARGYTF.

V gene TRBV5-1 combines with J gene TRBJ2-7; 11 bases are a match to TRBD1. Germline V gives CDR1 SGHRS, CDR2 YFSETQ. With 4 bases clipped from V and 7 bases from J, the junction kept 7 bases outside the gene matches. The CDR3 contains 14 residues. The CDR3, as DNA: TGCGCCAGCAGCCCAGGACAGGGGGCTCGGGAGCAGTACTTC. Translating it yields CASSPGQGAREQYF.